This record concerns one T cell receptor (beta chain) sequence. TCRdb recomputed calls from the RT-PCR reads with MiXCR, one row per CDR3 protein. Of about 700,000 distinct CDR3 sequences in the sample, approximately 15% were seen once. Trimming took 7 bases from V and 1 from J, leaving 10 bases between them. There are 13 residues in the CDR3. Germline CDR1 is ENHRY and CDR2 is SYGVKD. Sequencing was done on a sample of memory CD4+ T cells from blood. The clonotype was recovered from a female donor in good health, serving as a healthy control. J is TRBJ1-2 and V is TRBV10-3; tentative D call: TRBD1 (5 bases). CDR3 residues: CAITKDINYGYTF. The CDR3 DNA reads TGTGCCATCACTAAGGACATTAACTATGGCTACACCTTC.